Listed below are T cell receptor beta chains from one sample, sequenced in a study of cytomegalovirus exposure and HLA in healthy donors. The repertoire was sequenced with immunoSEQ multiplex PCR; TCRdb's copy has only in-frame clones and lacks some. Its listing shows 150,000 or so clones. The sequenced sample consisted of PBMCs. These TCRs come from a woman in her sixties or seventies in good health and CMV-seronegative. Each CDR3 is given without its conserved first and last residue. Each record gives: D gene, V gene, CDR3 protein. D genes are given only for firm matches.

>-|TRBV29-1
SARGEGYQPQH
>TRBD1|TRBV28
ASSLPDGTGNTEAF
>TRBD1|TRBV7-2
ASSLGQGLYEQY
>-|TRBV6-5
ASKQGHEQF
>TRBD2|TRBV5-4
ASSFIAGSYNEQF
>TRBD2|TRBV11-2
ASSFPSSSGLLDEQY
>-|TRBV5-1
ASSLAGQGQETQY
>TRBD1|TRBV18
ASSAGQGNEKLF
>TRBD1|TRBV5-4
ASSPGTARSQETQY
>TRBD2|TRBV18
ASSTRGGARTDTQY
>TRBD2|TRBV29-1
SVPTSGIVSEQF
>-|TRBV7-9
ASSPQGGNTEAF
>-|TRBV15
ATSRDRGHLGEQY
>TRBD2|TRBV29-1
SARLAGVLGEQF
>TRBD1|TRBV27
ASRPGTGGRYSNQPQH